The T cell receptor (beta chain) under discussion was sequenced for a study of blood T cell repertoires in COVID-19. Data came from immunoSEQ multiplex PCR; TCRdb stores just in-frame clones and leaves some out. The sample lists approximately 250,000 clones; 83% were seen once. The CDR3 loop spans 16 amino acids. With V trimmed by 6 bases and J by 0 bases, 8 bases remained unmatched. Germline CDR1 LNHDA, CDR2 SQIVND (reference sequence). The chain uses TRBV19 and TRBJ1-1; TRBD1 aligns across 9 bases. Input material: peripheral blood. The receptor's source is a human donor in a cohort sampled during active COVID-19. The CDR3 region has the DNA TGTGCCAGTAGGGCCCCACAGGGGGCGGTGAACACTGAAGCTTTCTTT. Amino acids: CASRAPQGAVNTEAFF.